This entry lists 32 T cell receptor beta chains sequenced from one sample in a study of low-dose radiotherapy and immunotherapy resistance in tumors. Alpha- and beta-chain coverage of first-strand cDNA came from TRAV- and TRBV-specific primers. TCR amplification involved about 21 PCR cycles with a constant-region primer and V-primer adapter. TCRdb re-derived calls from the reads in MiXCR, one entry per CDR3 protein. The table lists tens of thousands of distinct CDR3 sequences, 15% to 20% of them singletons. Time point meaning: before trial treatment. The specimen was PBMCs, collected before treatment. Receptor source: a male donor with prostate cancer.

This clonotype has at least ten counts. The rearrangement links TRBV7-6 to TRBJ2-5, with 8 bases aligning to TRBD2. Trimming removed 2 bases from V and 1 base from J; junction bases left unmatched: 6. CDR3 length: 16 amino acids. Germline lookup yields CDR1 SGHVS and CDR2 FNYEAQ. The CDR3 DNA sequence: TGTGCCAGCAGCTTACTTTCGGGGGGGCTCCAAGAGACCCAGTACTTC. The encoded protein is CASSLLSGGLQETQYF.

To note about this clonotype: A far larger clone is one nucleotide away, so this likely arose from a read error. This rearrangement joins TRBV5-4 to TRBJ2-7; D is perhaps TRBD2 (5 bases). Germline CDR1 SGHNT, CDR2 YYREEE (reference sequence). CDR3 length: 13 amino acids. Trimming removed 1 base from V and 7 bases from J, with 12 bases in between. In DNA form, the CDR3 reads TGTGCCAGCAGCTTGCGGGGATACAATGAGCAGTACTTC. This sequence encodes CASSLRGYNEQYF. Full variable domain (outside the CDR3, taken from reference TRBV5-4 and TRBJ2-7): ETGVTQSPTHLIKTRGQQVTLRCSSQSGHNTVSWYQQALGQGPQFIFQYYREEENGRGNFPPRFSGLQFPNYSSELNVNALELDDSALYLCASSLRGYNEQYFGPGTRLTVT.

The table lists this clonotype with many counts. The rearrangement links TRBV29-1 to TRBJ1-2; the match to TRBD1 covers 7 bases. V dropped 4 bases and J dropped 8; count of bases not matched to a gene: 19. Germline CDR1 SQVTM, CDR2 ANQGSEA. This CDR3 spans 16 amino acids. CDR3 residues: CSVGSPWGQNSGGYTF. The DNA of the CDR3 is TGCAGCGTTGGTAGTCCCTGGGGACAGAACTCAGGGGGCTACACCTTC.

This clonotype was counted many times. The chain has TRBV7-6 and TRBJ2-5; D is undetermined. Trimming pared 6 bases from V and 4 bases from J, leaving 12 bases between. The germline CDR1 and CDR2 sequences are SGHVS and FNYEAQ. The CDR3 extends over 13 amino acids. The CDR3 sequence is CASSSRWGETQYF. CDR3 DNA: TGTGCCAGCAGTAGTAGATGGGGAGAGACCCAGTACTTC.

This clonotype was picked up many times. V and J are TRBV6-2 or TRBV6-3 and TRBJ1-5, with 7 bases identical to TRBD1. V gave up 10 bases and J gave up 0 bases; unmatched junction bases: 9. CDR3 length: 15 residues. Germline V gene sequence: CDR1 MNHEY, CDR2 SVGEGT. This CDR3 is CATKGQRTSNQPQHF. CDR3 coding DNA: TGTGCCACCAAGGGACAGAGAACTAGCAATCAGCCCCAGCATTTT.

The V and J genes are TRBV29-1 and TRBJ2-5; the D gene could be TRBD1 or TRBD2 (5 bases each). CDR1 is SQVTM and CDR2 is ANQGSEA in the germline V gene. V gave up 3 bases and J gave up 5 bases, with 13 bases separating them. This CDR3 is 13 amino acids long. The CDR3 sequence: CSVELGPGETQYF. The CDR3 DNA reads as TGCAGCGTTGAGCTGGGGCCGGGGGAGACCCAGTACTTC.

The sample holds many counts of this clonotype. The chain recombines TRBV5-6 with TRBJ2-7, with TRBD1 as a possible D gene (5 bases). The CDR3 is 11 residues long. V was pared by 4 bases and J by 5 bases, with 7 bases between. Looked up from germline, CDR1 is SGHDT and CDR2 is YYEEEE. The CDR3 sequence: CASSQDNEQYF. The CDR3 nucleotides read TGTGCCAGCAGCCAGGACAACGAGCAGTACTTC. The complete variable domain, with remaining parts taken from reference TRBV5-6 and TRBJ2-7, reads DAGVTQSPTHLIKTRGQQVTLRCSPKSGHDTVSWYQQALGQGPQFIFQYYEEEERQRGNFPDRFSGHQFPNYSSELNVNALLLGDSALYLCASSQDNEQYFGPGTRLTVT.

This clonotype was recorded at least ten times. The V and J genes are TRBV20-1 and TRBJ1-2; 8 bases agree with TRBD1. V was clipped by 3 bases and J by 4 bases; unmatched bases: 7. Looked up from germline, CDR1 is DFQATT and CDR2 is SNEGSKA (reference sequence). CDR3 size: 14 residues. The CDR3 DNA reads TGCAGTGCTAGGGGGCCAACAGGGGGCTATGGCTACACCTTC. This codes for CSARGPTGGYGYTF.

This clonotype was picked up a small number of times. It is likely a read error: a sequence one base away is far more abundant. The chain combines TRBV6-2 or TRBV6-3 with TRBJ2-7, with D possibly being TRBD2 (7 bases). From germline, CDR1 is MNHEY and CDR2 SVGEGT. The CDR3 is made up of 15 amino acids. V dropped 7 bases and J dropped 7 bases, with 23 bases sitting between them. The CDR3 DNA follows: TGTGCCAGCACCGGGGGCGGGGGACCCTACAATGAGCAGTACTTC. Protein sequence: CASTGGGGPYNEQYF.

This clonotype was observed at least ten times. The chain joins TRBV5-1 to TRBJ2-6; D is uncertain. This CDR3 spans 16 amino acids. CDR1 and CDR2 from the germline V gene are SGHRS and YFSETQ. Deletions cut 4 bases from V and 0 bases from J, with 11 bases between. The CDR3 protein is CASSQAESSGANVLTF. The CDR3 nucleotides are TGCGCCAGCAGCCAGGCGGAAAGCTCTGGGGCCAACGTCCTGACTTTC.

The chain employs TRBV11-2 and TRBJ2-3; the match to TRBD1 covers 8 bases. There are 15 residues in the CDR3. J gave up 1 base and V 4 bases, and 4 bases lay outside the gene matches. Germline-derived CDR1 and CDR2 are SGHAT and FQNNGV. DNA for the CDR3: TGTGCCAGCAGCTCAGGACAGGGTCGCACAGATACGCAGTATTTT. This translates into CASSSGQGRTDTQYF.

This clonotype was observed many times. The chain uses TRBV29-1 and TRBJ2-3; possibly TRBD2 for D (7 bases). From germline, CDR1 is SQVTM and CDR2 ANQGSEA. The CDR3 has 14 amino acids. V was trimmed by 6 bases and J by 5 bases, leaving 18 bases between them. The CDR3 here is CSVGGQLRKDTQYF. The CDR3 nucleotides read TGCAGCGTCGGGGGGCAGCTGAGAAAAGATACGCAGTATTTT.

This clonotype was recorded at least ten times. Relative to the germline gene, one junction end is altered; a read error may explain this. The V gene is TRBV19, the J gene TRBJ2-5; D is perhaps TRBD1 (5 bases). Germline-derived CDR1 and CDR2 are LNHDA and SQIVND (reference sequence). The CDR3 is made up of 16 amino acids. CDR3 in amino acids: CASSMGLRAHQETQYF. The CDR3 coding sequence is TGTGCCAGTAGTATGGGGCTTCGCGCCCACCAGGAGACCCAGTACTTC. The variable domain in full, with the rest retrieved from reference TRBV19 and TRBJ2-5, is DGGITQSPKYLFRKEGQNVTLSCEQNLNHDAMYWYRQDPGQGLRLIYYSQIVNDFQKGDIAEGYSVSREKKESFPLTVTSAQKNPTAFYLCASSMGLRAHQETQYFGPGTRLLVL.

The chain carries TRBV19 and TRBJ1-2; D gene uncertain. Germline values: CDR1 LNHDA, CDR2 SQIVND (reference sequence). The CDR3 covers 17 residues. The V end lost 6 bases, the J end lost 3 bases, and 23 bases lay between the germline ends. The CDR3 DNA sequence: TGTGCCAGTAGCCCCCGACGTCGGAGGATCGAGGACTATGGCTACACCTTC. Translation: CASSPRRRRIEDYGYTF.

Many counts were recorded for this clonotype. V is TRBV4-2 and J is TRBJ2-3; D could derive from TRBD1 or TRBD2 (5 bases each). V was cut by 4 bases and J by 11 bases, with 16 bases left in between. Germline V gene sequence: CDR1 LGHNA, CDR2 YNFKEQ. The CDR3 length is 13 residues. CDR3 sequence reads: CASSPERGRGQYF. The CDR3 DNA is TGTGCCAGCAGCCCCGAAAGGGGACGGGGGCAGTATTTT.

This clonotype was detected ten times or more. The chain joins TRBV29-1 to TRBJ1-3; 8 nucleotides match TRBD1. The CDR3 consists of 14 residues. After removal of 4 bases from V and 4 bases from J, the junction contained 6 bases not matched to a gene. Germline values: CDR1 SQVTM, CDR2 ANQGSEA. The CDR3 loop is CSVAWTGPGNTIYF. The CDR3 region has the DNA TGCAGCGTTGCCTGGACAGGGCCAGGAAACACCATATATTTT. Full variable domain (rest looked up from reference TRBV29-1 and TRBJ1-3): SAVISQKPSRDICQRGTSLTIQCQVDSQVTMMFWYRQQPGQSLTLIATANQGSEATYESGFVIDKFPISRPNLTFSTLTVSNMSPEDSSIYLCSVAWTGPGNTIYFGEGSWLTVV.

This clonotype was recorded at least ten times. J is TRBJ1-6 and V is TRBV5-1; 7 bases are a match to TRBD1. CDR3 length: 16 residues. CDR1 is SGHRS, CDR2 YFSETQ, per germline. V lost 4 bases and J lost 3; bases outside the gene matches: 7. The CDR3 protein is CASSMSTGIYNSPLHF. Here the CDR3 DNA reads TGCGCCAGCAGCATGTCGACAGGGATCTATAATTCACCCCTCCACTTT.

This clonotype was recorded many times. The gene calls are TRBV21-1 and TRBJ1-1; the D call of TRBD1 is as the table states it, not checked on the DNA. TRBV21-1 is a pseudogene. The CDR3 extends over 13 amino acids. The CDR3 protein is CASRNGGNTEAFF. The DNA for the CDR3 is TGTGCCAGCAGGAACGGGGGGAACACTGAAGCTTTCTTT.

This clonotype was seen many times. DNA for the CDR3: TGTGCCAGCAGCTCGGGACGACTGGAGGACACCGGGGAGCTGTTTTTT. It is translated as CASSSGRLEDTGELFF. This chain uses TRBV13 with TRBJ2-2; perhaps D is TRBD1 or TRBD2 (5 bases each). The CDR3 loop spans 16 amino acids. Per germline, CDR1 PRHDT and CDR2 FYEKMQ (reference sequence). V was trimmed by 4 bases and J by 3 bases, leaving 15 bases between them.

This clonotype was observed at least ten times. V gene TRBV12-3 or TRBV12-4 combines with J gene TRBJ2-7; D is unclear. Trimming pared 8 bases from V and 6 bases from J, leaving 14 bases between. The CDR3 has 12 amino acids. CDR3: CASGLGIGEQYF. The CDR3 coding sequence is TGTGCCAGCGGCCTGGGTATCGGCGAGCAGTACTTC.

This clonotype was recorded once. The chain employs TRBV6-2 or TRBV6-3 and TRBJ1-1, with a tentative D call TRBD1 (6 bases). Trimming cost V 8 bases and J 3 bases, with 19 bases left between them. The CDR3 consists of 15 residues. Germline values: CDR1 MNHEY, CDR2 SVGEGT. CDR3 sequence reads: CASHVGGAVDTEAFF. The CDR3 region has the DNA TGTGCCAGCCACGTGGGGGGCGCAGTGGACACTGAAGCTTTCTTT.

Many counts were recorded for this clonotype. The chain couples TRBV11-1 to TRBJ2-2; possibly TRBD1 for D (5 bases). V gave up 0 bases and J gave up 2 bases, with 13 bases separating them. In germline, CDR1 is SGHAT, CDR2 FQDESV (reference sequence). The CDR3 extends over 17 amino acids. CDR3 sequence (DNA): TGTGCCAGCAGCTTAGCGCACGGACAAGGAAACACCGGGGAGCTGTTTTTT. This translates into CASSLAHGQGNTGELFF. The whole variable domain, remainder taken from reference TRBV11-1 and TRBJ2-2, is EAEVAQSPRYKITEKSQAVAFWCDPISGHATLYWYRQILGQGPELLVQFQDESVVDDSQLPKDRFSAERLKGVDSTLKIQPAELGDSAMYLCASSLAHGQGNTGELFFGEGSRLTVL.

This clonotype appeared many times. V usage is TRBV7-2 and J usage is TRBJ2-3, with unresolved D. Germline V gives CDR1 SGHTA, CDR2 FQGNSA. Trimming cost V 2 bases and J 4 bases, with 10 bases left between them. This CDR3 has 14 amino acids. The CDR3 region is CASSLSLGSDTQYF. In DNA form, the CDR3 reads TGTGCCAGCAGCTTATCGCTGGGTTCAGATACGCAGTATTTT.

This clonotype was observed many times. The chain recombines TRBV23-1 with TRBJ1-5, with D unclear. TRBV23-1 is identified as an open reading frame with a role that is uncertain. The CDR3 extends over 16 amino acids. V was clipped by 0 bases and J by 0 bases, with 9 bases between them. CDR3 residues: CASSQSAGSSNQPQHF. CDR3 coding DNA: TGCGCCAGCAGTCAATCAGCGGGTTCTAGCAATCAGCCCCAGCATTTT.

This clonotype has a handful of counts. The chain combines TRBV5-1 with TRBJ2-3, with 10 bases that match TRBD2. Germline loops: CDR1 SGHRS, CDR2 YFSETQ. The CDR3 has 16 amino acids. Germline trimming cut 2 bases from V and 1 base from J; bases unmatched to any gene: 4. The CDR3 DNA reads as TGCGCCAGCAGCTTACACGGACTAGCGGGCACAGATACGCAGTATTTT. Protein: CASSLHGLAGTDTQYF. Complete variable domain (other parts from reference TRBV5-1 and TRBJ2-3): KAGVTQTPRYLIKTRGQQVTLSCSPISGHRSVSWYQQTPGQGLQFLFEYFSETQRNKGNFPGRFSGRQFSNSRSEMNVSTLELGDSALYLCASSLHGLAGTDTQYFGPGTRLTVL.

This clonotype was seen many times. The chain joins TRBV9 to TRBJ2-1, with 8 bases fitting TRBD2. CDR3 size: 14 residues. After removal of 3 bases from V and 9 bases from J, the junction contained 8 bases not matched to a gene. CDR1 and CDR2 (germline): SGDLS, YYNGEE. The CDR3 DNA reads as TGTGCCAGCAGCGCCGCGGGGGGTTTGGTTGAGCAGTTCTTC. It codes for CASSAAGGLVEQFF.

Here the CDR3 DNA reads TGTGCCAGCAGTCGAGGGGTGGGAGACGTGTCACCCCTCCACTTT. It translates to CASSRGVGDVSPLHF. This chain links TRBV12-3 or TRBV12-4 with TRBJ1-6; D might be TRBD1 (5 bases). Between the trimmed V and J ends, which lost 5 bases and 10 bases, there was a span of 18 bases. CDR3 size: 15 residues.

This clonotype was found once. The gene calls are TRBV7-2 and TRBJ1-1; D may be TRBD1 (6 bases). V shed 7 bases and J shed 2 bases, with 17 bases lying between them. The CDR3 spans 15 residues. Germline-derived CDR1 and CDR2 are SGHTA and FQGNSA. This chain's CDR3 is CASTQTYRANTEAFF. The CDR3 DNA follows: TGTGCCAGCACCCAAACGTACAGGGCAAACACTGAAGCTTTCTTT.

Only a few counts were recorded for this clonotype. The V gene is TRBV9, the J gene TRBJ2-2; TRBD2 agrees at 11 bases. The CDR3 spans 16 residues. Unmatched junction bases numbered 6, after V lost 2 bases and J lost 6 bases. Germline CDR1 and CDR2: SGDLS and YYNGEE. The DNA for the CDR3 is TGTGCCAGCAGCGTTAGACTAGCGGGGTCCGCCGGGGAGCTGTTTTTT. Amino acids: CASSVRLAGSAGELFF.

This clonotype was seen at least ten times. The rearrangement links TRBV6-1 to TRBJ2-7, with 11 bases matching TRBD2. The ends lost 5 bases at V and 2 bases at J; junction bases unmatched: 11. This CDR3 spans 17 amino acids. CDR1 and CDR2 from the germline V gene are MNHNS and SASEGT. CDR3 sequence reads: CASSPHSTSGAAYEQYF. CDR3 nucleotide sequence: TGTGCCAGCAGTCCCCACTCGACTAGCGGGGCGGCCTACGAGCAGTACTTC.

This clonotype was counted many times. The V and J genes are TRBV5-1 and TRBJ2-3; D may be TRBD1 (6 bases). Per germline, CDR1 SGHRS and CDR2 YFSETQ. The CDR3 consists of 18 residues. The V and J ends lost 0 bases and 0 bases respectively, with 17 bases between them. DNA for the CDR3: TGCGCCAGCAGCTTGGCCAGGTCCCGGGACACTAGCACAGATACGCAGTATTTT. It is translated as CASSLARSRDTSTDTQYF.

This clonotype appeared many times. The chain joins TRBV12-3 or TRBV12-4 to TRBJ2-1; no clear D gene. The CDR3 covers 11 residues. With 5 bases removed from V and 9 bases from J, the gap between germline ends came to 8 bases. The CDR3 loop reads CASSEGREQFF. DNA for the CDR3: TGTGCCAGCAGTGAAGGGCGTGAGCAGTTCTTC.